This T cell receptor (beta chain) was obtained from a study of cytomegalovirus exposure and HLA in healthy donors. CDR1 is LNHDA, CDR2 SQIVND, per germline (reference sequence). Trimming removed 6 bases from V and 3 bases from J; junction bases left unmatched: 7. The CDR3 runs 14 residues. A word on this clone: Its antigen remains unidentified.

Study-wide points: The study labeled more than 150 TCR beta chains cytomegalovirus-associated. For cytomegalovirus status, the classifier reportedly gave diagnoses with high specificity and sensitivity.

The method was immunoSEQ multiplex PCR; TCRdb's version includes in-frame clones alone and lacks a portion of them. Among 80,000 to 100,000 clones listed, about 88% were seen once. A roughly 130-subject validation cohort, separate from the approximately 700-subject first cohort, supplied the donors. The rearrangement links TRBV19 to TRBJ2-7, with 8 bases that match TRBD2. The sequence came from a man between 18 and 35 years old in good health and CMV-seropositive. The material sequenced was PBMCs. The CDR3 nucleotides read TGTGCCAGTAGCTTGGGAAGCGGGAGCTACGAGCAGTACTTC. It yields the protein CASSLGSGSYEQYF.